The 26 T cell receptor beta chains reported below all come from one sample, sequenced in a study of vaccination and CD4 T cells after COVID-19. Their recognized antigens are unknown. The Oncomine TCR Beta short-read assay was applied to DNA of cultured CD4+ T cells. MiXCR was run by TCRdb on the PCR reads, yielding one entry per CDR3 protein. The table has about 20,000 distinct CDR3 sequences, 35% to 45% seen once. Time point here: late sampling 161 to 241 days after vaccination in a few convalescent patients. Treatment indicated: approximately 10-day PBMC culture with coronavirus spike peptide pools or control peptides (ViraFEST assay). The source was CD4+ T cells from blood, cultured in vitro, collected about 7 months after SARS-CoV-2 vaccination. Receptors were obtained from a human donor who had recovered from COVID-19.

This clonotype occurred a few times. The chain has TRBV7-9 and TRBJ2-1; weak D call: TRBD2 (6 bases). Trimming took 1 base from V and 7 from J, leaving 11 bases between them. The CDR3 length is 14 residues. CDR1 is SEHNR, CDR2 FQNEAQ, per germline (reference sequence). The CDR3 coding sequence is TGTGCCAGCAGCTTAGGAGGTGGGGGGAATGAGCAGTTCTTC. Translating gives CASSLGGGGNEQFF.

This chain links TRBV7-9 with TRBJ1-2, with D hard to call. Per the germline V gene, CDR1 is SEHNR and CDR2 is FQNEAQ (reference sequence). Trimming removed 5 bases from V and 3 bases from J, with 7 bases in between. The CDR3 spans 12 residues. The CDR3 is CASSRVHYGYTF. In DNA, the CDR3 is TGTGCCAGCAGCAGGGTACACTATGGCTACACCTTC. Looking up the rest from reference TRBV7-9 and TRBJ1-2 gives the full variable domain: DTGVSQNPRHKITKRGQNVTFRCDPISEHNRLYWYRQTLGQGPEFLTYFQNEAQLEKSRLLSDRFSAERPKGSFSTLEIQRTEQGDSAMYLCASSRVHYGYTFGSGTRLTVV.

The chain is built from TRBV24-1 and TRBJ1-1; no clear D. There are 12 residues in the CDR3. CDR1 KGHDR and CDR2 SFDVKD come from the germline V gene. CDR3 loop: CDRSSECTEAFF. In DNA form, the CDR3 reads TGTGACCGATCTTCAGAGTGCACTGAAGCTTTCTTT.

This clonotype was counted only a few times. The gene calls are TRBV20-1 and TRBJ1-3; 7 nucleotides agree with TRBD1. The CDR3 extends over 13 amino acids. The V gene's germline CDR1 is DFQATT and CDR2 SNEGSKA (reference sequence). V dropped 5 bases and J dropped 4; count of bases not matched to a gene: 5. In DNA, the CDR3 is TGCAGTGCTTATCAGGGGGGAGGAAACACCATATATTTT. It specifies CSAYQGGGNTIYF.

This clonotype has only a few counts. This chain connects TRBV7-8 to TRBJ2-1; 9 positions match TRBD2. The CDR3 sequence is 13 residues long. Germline V gene sequence: CDR1 SGHVS, CDR2 FQNEAQ. J gave up 5 bases and V 10 bases, and 6 bases lay outside the gene matches. CDR3: CATTGGGDNEQFF. DNA of the CDR3: TGTGCCACAACAGGCGGGGGGGACAATGAGCAGTTCTTC.

The chain is built from TRBV7-8 and TRBJ2-1; 9 bases line up with TRBD2. V trimming: 8 bases; J trimming: 1 base; junction bases outside the gene matches: 12. This CDR3 spans 17 amino acids. Germline values: CDR1 SGHVS, CDR2 FQNEAQ. CDR3 region: CASSSGGGAGSYNEQFF. In DNA, the CDR3 is TGTGCCAGCTCGTCCGGCGGGGGGGCCGGGTCCTACAATGAGCAGTTCTTC.

V gene TRBV20-1 combines with J gene TRBJ1-3; no definite D call. This CDR3 is built from 13 residues. CDR1 DFQATT and CDR2 SNEGSKA come from the germline V gene (reference sequence). The CDR3 nucleotides read TGCAGCCTCGGCCGTTTGGGGAGAAACACCATATATTTT. Translated, it gives CSLGRLGRNTIYF.

This clonotype has just a few counts. The chain couples TRBV20-1 to TRBJ2-1, with 10 bases aligning to TRBD2. This CDR3 region has 14 residues. The trim removed 3 bases at V and 8 bases at J, leaving 7 bases unmatched. Germline V gene lookup returns CDR1 DFQATT and CDR2 SNEGSKA (reference sequence). The CDR3 reads CSASSGGVIDEQFF. The CDR3 DNA sequence: TGCAGTGCTAGCAGCGGGGGGGTTATCGATGAGCAGTTCTTC.

This chain uses TRBV4-1 with TRBJ2-7; perhaps TRBD1 as D (5 bases). The V and J ends lost 4 bases and 3 bases respectively, with 19 bases between them. The CDR3 contains 16 residues. Germline-derived CDR1 and CDR2 are MGHRA and YSYEKL. CDR3: CASSRGRNTGDYEQYF. In DNA form, the CDR3 reads TGCGCCAGCAGCCGAGGACGGAACACAGGCGACTACGAGCAGTACTTC.

This chain joins TRBV20-1 and TRBJ1-6; 7 bases match TRBD1. Trimming at V came to 4 bases and at J to 9 bases, leaving 6 bases not matched to a gene. CDR1 is DFQATT and CDR2 is SNEGSKA in the germline V gene (reference sequence). The CDR3 is 13 residues long. CDR3 DNA: TGCAGTGCTATTCTCCCAGGGGGTTCACCCCTCCACTTT. Amino acids: CSAILPGGSPLHF.

The genes are TRBV7-9 and TRBJ2-7; 8 nucleotides match TRBD1. Unmatched junction bases numbered 12, after V lost 5 bases and J lost 3 bases. The CDR3 contains 16 residues. CDR1 and CDR2 from the germline V gene are SEHNR and FQNEAQ (reference sequence). As DNA, the CDR3 is TGTGCCAGCAGCCCCGGGGACAGGCGGTTTAGCTACGAGCAGTACTTC. Amino acid sequence: CASSPGDRRFSYEQYF. The full variable domain, its missing parts supplied by reference TRBV7-9 and TRBJ2-7, is DTGVSQNPRHKITKRGQNVTFRCDPISEHNRLYWYRQTLGQGPEFLTYFQNEAQLEKSRLLSDRFSAERPKGSFSTLEIQRTEQGDSAMYLCASSPGDRRFSYEQYFGPGTRLTVT.

The chain joins TRBV20-1 to TRBJ2-7, with D possibly matching TRBD2 (6 bases). CDR1 and CDR2 (germline): DFQATT, SNEGSKA (reference sequence). V dropped 0 bases and J dropped 0 bases, with 9 bases sitting between them. This CDR3 has 14 residues. The CDR3 loop reads CSARDRRGSYEQYF. In DNA form, the CDR3 reads TGCAGTGCTAGAGATCGGCGGGGCTCCTACGAGCAGTACTTC.

In its sample, this clonotype was seen a few times. The rearrangement joins TRBV20-1 to TRBJ2-5; D is ambiguous. V gave up 0 bases and J gave up 5 bases, with 7 bases separating them. In germline, CDR1 is DFQATT, CDR2 SNEGSKA (reference sequence). The CDR3 has 12 residues. In DNA, the CDR3 is TGCAGTGCTAGAGATTTAGGGGAGACCCAGTACTTC. It is translated as CSARDLGETQYF.

DNA of the CDR3: TGTGCCAGCAGCGCACAGGGAACCCAAGAGACCCAGTACTTC. The encoded protein is CASSAQGTQETQYF. The chain combines TRBV7-2 with TRBJ2-5, with a possible D match to TRBD1 (6 bases). The V end lost 5 bases, the J end lost 1 base, and 11 bases lay between the germline ends. In germline, CDR1 is SGHTA, CDR2 FQGNSA. The CDR3 consists of 14 residues.

This clonotype was seen more than once but under ten times. The chain recombines TRBV23-1 with TRBJ2-5; D tentatively reads TRBD1 or TRBD2 (7 bases each). TRBV23-1 is given ORF status, its function remaining uncertain. The V end lost 5 bases, the J end lost 5 bases, and 18 bases lay between the germline ends. The CDR3 length is 15 residues. The DNA for the CDR3 is TGCGCCAGCAGTACTCTAACAGGGGAGGGGGAGACCCAGTACTTC. As protein: CASSTLTGEGETQYF.

This clonotype appeared a few times. V usage is TRBV20-1 and J usage is TRBJ2-5; 7 bases are shared with TRBD1. CDR3 size: 15 residues. Unmatched junction bases numbered 11, after V lost 3 bases and J lost 4 bases. The germline V gene has CDR1 DFQATT and CDR2 SNEGSKA (reference sequence). CDR3 residues: CSASPTGIGPETQYF. The CDR3 DNA is TGCAGTGCTAGCCCGACAGGGATTGGTCCAGAGACCCAGTACTTC.

V gene TRBV20-1 combines with J gene TRBJ2-1, with D perhaps matching TRBD1 (7 bases). Germline V gene lookup returns CDR1 DFQATT and CDR2 SNEGSKA (reference sequence). The CDR3 loop spans 15 amino acids. With 2 bases removed from V and 1 base from J, the gap between germline ends came to 12 bases. CDR3: CSARFAGQSYNEQFF. The CDR3 DNA follows: TGCAGTGCTAGATTTGCGGGACAGTCCTACAATGAGCAGTTCTTC.

V gene TRBV15 combines with J gene TRBJ2-1; a weak D match, TRBD2 (6 bases). Between the trimmed V and J ends, which lost 3 bases and 8 bases, there was a span of 14 bases. Per germline, CDR1 LNHNV and CDR2 YYDKDF (reference sequence). The CDR3 is 14 amino acids. CDR3 sequence: CATSRGGPRDEQFF. CDR3 in DNA: TGTGCCACCAGCAGGGGAGGACCGAGGGATGAGCAGTTCTTC.

The chain couples TRBV7-3 to TRBJ2-1; D remains ambiguous. The CDR3 consists of 15 residues. Germline CDR1 SGHTA, CDR2 FQGTGA. V was shortened by 4 bases and J by 9 bases, with 19 bases between the two germline ends. CDR3 DNA sequence: TGTGCCAGCAGCTCCCCCTCGGGTAACCCGTCTGAGCAGTTCTTC. As protein: CASSSPSGNPSEQFF. Full variable domain (remainder filled in from reference TRBV7-3 and TRBJ2-1): GAGVSQTPSNKVTEKGKYVELRCDPISGHTALYWYRQSLGQGPEFLIYFQGTGAADDSGLPNDRFFAVRPEGSVSTLKIQRTERGDSAVYLCASSSPSGNPSEQFFGPGTRLTVL.

This clonotype was counted between two and nine times. CDR3 nucleotides: TGTGCCGTAACGGGGGGGCGAGATACGCAGTATTTT. Translation: CAVTGGRDTQYF. V gene TRBV25-1 combines with J gene TRBJ2-3, with 8 bases that match TRBD2. Trimming at V came to 11 bases and at J to 5 bases, leaving 6 bases not matched to a gene. This CDR3 region has 12 residues. CDR1 and CDR2 from the germline V gene are MGHDK and SYGVNS. Drawing the rest from reference TRBV25-1 and TRBJ2-3, the complete variable domain is EADIYQTPRYLVIGTGKKITLECSQTMGHDKMYWYQQDPGMELHLIHYSYGVNSTEKGDLSSESTVSRIRTEHFPLTLESARPSHTSQYLCAVTGGRDTQYFGPGTRLTVL.

The J gene is TRBJ1-2, the V gene TRBV20-1; possibly TRBD1 for D (6 bases). CDR1 is DFQATT, CDR2 SNEGSKA, per germline (reference sequence). V was clipped by 3 bases and J by 14 bases, with 22 bases between them. CDR3 length: 13 amino acids. CDR3 sequence: CSASSSWGGPLTF. CDR3 nucleotide sequence: TGCAGTGCTAGTTCATCATGGGGGGGGCCTTTGACCTTC.

This CDR3 reads CASSLGGGITSTDTQYF. CDR3 coding DNA: TGTGCCAGCAGCTTAGGGGGCGGAATAACGTCCACAGATACGCAGTATTTT. The chain uses TRBV7-3 and TRBJ2-3; D might be TRBD1 (6 bases). Germline V CDR1 and CDR2: SGHTA, FQGTGA. This CDR3 is 17 amino acids long. V lost 2 bases to trimming and J lost 2 bases, with 17 bases between them.

The chain uses TRBV6-2 or TRBV6-3 and TRBJ1-2, with a weak D call TRBD1 (5 bases). Germline V lookup: CDR1 MNHEY, CDR2 SVGEGT. The CDR3 is 14 residues long. V lost 6 bases to trimming and J lost 4 bases, with 15 bases between them. The DNA of the CDR3 is TGTGCCAGCAGACGTCCCCGGGACTCCTATGGCTACACCTTC. The encoded protein is CASRRPRDSYGYTF.

The chain employs TRBV4-2 and TRBJ1-2; 7 bases line up with TRBD1. CDR1 and CDR2 from the germline V gene are LGHNA and YNFKEQ. J lost 1 base, V lost 1 base, and 6 bases had no gene match. CDR3 length equals 16 residues. CDR3 DNA: TGTGCCAGCAGCCAAGTTGGGACAGCTGATAACTATGGCTACACCTTC. This codes for CASSQVGTADNYGYTF.

This clonotype has just a few counts. This chain joins TRBV15 and TRBJ2-5, with TRBD2 matching 7 bases. CDR3 size: 19 residues. Losses at the gene ends were 0 bases for V and 5 bases for J; bases not matched to a gene: 18. From germline, CDR1 is LNHNV and CDR2 YYDKDF (reference sequence). The CDR3 is CATSRETAGYHRPVETQYF. CDR3 nucleotides: TGTGCCACCAGCAGAGAAACAGCGGGGTACCACCGCCCCGTGGAGACCCAGTACTTC.

Only one count was recorded for this clonotype. The gene calls are TRBV6-1 and TRBJ2-7; D call uncertain. The CDR3 length is 13 residues. CDR1 is MNHNS, CDR2 SASEGT, per germline. V lost 8 bases and J 2 bases, leaving 13 bases between the germline ends. The CDR3: CASRRDPAYEQYF. The CDR3 DNA follows: TGTGCCAGCCGTCGAGATCCAGCCTACGAGCAGTACTTC.